A selection of T cell receptor beta chains follows, all from one sample in a study of Ad26.COV2.S vaccination and SARS-CoV-2 variants. TCRdb's copy holds only in-frame clones and misses some; the assay was immunoSEQ multiplex PCR. The sample contains 450,000 to 550,000 clones, 89% of which appear only once. Sample: peripheral blood, taken in a trial of Ad26.COV2.S vaccine versus placebo. Receptors originate from a person between 18 and 59 years old who received the Ad26.COV2.S COVID-19 vaccine or a placebo. Each CDR3 is given with its conserved first and last residue. A D gene is named only where the DNA matches it firmly. Rows give clone size only sometimes, using once, few, many, or a class for an expanded clone.

size: -; D: -; V: TRBV7-2; J: TRBJ1-6; DNA: TGTGCCAGCAGCTTAAGACCCCTTCAGGGGCGGTCACCCCTCCACTTT; CDR3: CASSLRPLQGRSPLHF
size: -; D: TRBD1; V: TRBV5-6; J: TRBJ1-1; DNA: TGTGCCAGCAGCTTGGCCAGGGTAACGTACAGGGGCTTAACTGAAGCTTTCTTT; CDR3: CASSLARVTYRGLTEAFF
size: -; D: -; V: TRBV18; J: TRBJ1-3; DNA: TGTGCCAGCTCACCACGGATCGCGGGCACGGGAAACACCATATATTTT; CDR3: CASSPRIAGTGNTIYF
size: -; D: -; V: TRBV12-3/TRBV12-4; J: TRBJ1-1; DNA: TGTGCCAGCAGTCCACAGAGTAGACAGGAAGCTTTCTTT; CDR3: CASSPQSRQEAFF
size: once; D: -; V: TRBV11-3; J: TRBJ2-1; DNA: TGTGCCAGCAGCCTAAGAGGGGGGCTGAGGAATGAGCAGTTCTTC; CDR3: CASSLRGGLRNEQFF
size: -; D: TRBD1; V: TRBV7-2; J: TRBJ2-1; DNA: TGTGCCAGCAGCAAACGGACAGGGAAGGATGAGCAGTTCTTC; CDR3: CASSKRTGKDEQFF
size: -; D: -; V: TRBV5-4; J: TRBJ1-2; DNA: TGTGCCAGCAGCTTGCGGCAGGAGATCTATGGCTACACCTTC; CDR3: CASSLRQEIYGYTF
size: -; D: -; V: TRBV5-6; J: TRBJ1-2; DNA: TGTGCCAGCAGCTTCCCCCAGCCCCGGAGCTACACCTTC; CDR3: CASSFPQPRSYTF
size: once; D: -; V: TRBV24-1; J: TRBJ2-1; DNA: TGTGCCACCAGTCAAGGAGGCTCCTACAATGAGCAGTTCTTC; CDR3: CATSQGGSYNEQFF
size: -; D: -; V: TRBV7-2; J: TRBJ1-5; DNA: TGTGCCAGCAGCTTAGCGAAGGGCCCACCGTCGCAGCCCCAGCATTTT; CDR3: CASSLAKGPPSQPQHF
size: -; D: -; V: TRBV28; J: TRBJ1-5; DNA: TGTGCCAGCAGTTTAATCGTCTGGCCCCAGCATTTT; CDR3: CASSLIVWPQHF
size: -; D: -; V: TRBV27; J: TRBJ1-1; DNA: TGTGCCAGCAGTAGGCTGGCGGTCGTGGCCACTGAAGCTTTCTTT; CDR3: CASSRLAVVATEAFF
size: -; D: -; V: TRBV30; J: TRBJ1-3; DNA: TGTGCCTGCTCACAGGGAGCATCTGGAAACACCATATATTTT; CDR3: CACSQGASGNTIYF
size: -; D: -; V: TRBV5-6; J: TRBJ1-5; DNA: TGTGCCAGCAGCTTGTACAGGTACAATCAGCCCCAGCATTTT; CDR3: CASSLYRYNQPQHF
size: -; D: -; V: TRBV19; J: TRBJ1-2; DNA: TGTGCCAGTAGTATCAACCTAGATGGGGGCTACACCTTC; CDR3: CASSINLDGGYTF
size: -; D: TRBD1; V: TRBV2; J: TRBJ2-3; DNA: TGTGCCAGCAGTGGGGGACAGGGGTCCACAGATACGCAGTATTTT; CDR3: CASSGGQGSTDTQYF
size: -; D: -; V: TRBV11-3; J: TRBJ2-1; DNA: TGTGCCAGCAGCCCCCAGTTCTACAATGAGCAGTTCTTC; CDR3: CASSPQFYNEQFF
size: -; D: -; V: TRBV28; J: TRBJ1-2; DNA: TGTGCCAGCAGTACCCCAGGGTTAGGCTACACCTTC; CDR3: CASSTPGLGYTF
size: few; D: -; V: TRBV6-5; J: TRBJ1-3; DNA: TGTGCCAGCAGTTACCTACAGGGAGGAAACACCATATATTTT; CDR3: CASSYLQGGNTIYF
size: -; D: -; V: TRBV27; J: TRBJ1-2; DNA: TGTGCCAGCAGTTTATACGGGGCAGGGGGCTACACCTTC; CDR3: CASSLYGAGGYTF
size: -; D: -; V: TRBV5-1; J: TRBJ1-3; DNA: TGCGCCAGCAGCTTGGGCCGGGCGATTAATGGAAACACCATATATTTT; CDR3: CASSLGRAINGNTIYF
size: -; D: -; V: TRBV13; J: TRBJ2-2; DNA: TGTGCCAGCAGCTTAGTGGGACACAACACCGGGGAGCTGTTTTTT; CDR3: CASSLVGHNTGELFF
size: -; D: TRBD2; V: TRBV9; J: TRBJ2-3; DNA: TGTGCCAGCAGCGCCTGGAGTAGCGGGGCCTCTAGCACAGATACGCAGTATTTT; CDR3: CASSAWSSGASSTDTQYF
size: -; D: TRBD2; V: TRBV20-1; J: TRBJ2-1; DNA: TGCAGTGCTAGTCGCCTAGCGGGAGCATATGAGCAGTTCTTC; CDR3: CSASRLAGAYEQFF
size: -; D: TRBD1; V: TRBV9; J: TRBJ2-1; DNA: TGTGCCAGCAGCCCTACAGGGGGCTACTACAAGTTCTTC; CDR3: CASSPTGGYYKFF
size: -; D: TRBD1; V: TRBV6-6; J: TRBJ2-5; DNA: TGTGCCAGCAGAACTCGACAGGGTGGAGAGACCCAGTACTTC; CDR3: CASRTRQGGETQYF
size: -; D: -; V: TRBV4-1; J: TRBJ2-5; DNA: TGCGCCAGCAGCCAAGCCCGATTTACCCGTTCAGAGACCCAGTACTTC; CDR3: CASSQARFTRSETQYF
size: -; D: -; V: TRBV9; J: TRBJ1-3; DNA: TGTGCCAGCAGCGTTCAGGCTACCTCTGGAAACACCATATATTTT; CDR3: CASSVQATSGNTIYF
size: -; D: -; V: TRBV18; J: TRBJ2-1; DNA: TGTGCCAGCTCACCCCCAGCGCCGAGGGTCTACAATGAGCAGTTCTTC; CDR3: CASSPPAPRVYNEQFF
size: -; D: -; V: TRBV7-9; J: TRBJ1-6; DNA: TGTGCCAGCAGCTCCGCGAGTTATAATTCACCCCTCCACTTT; CDR3: CASSSASYNSPLHF
size: many; D: -; V: TRBV9; J: TRBJ2-1; DNA: TGTGCCAGCAGCGAGGGGGACACATACAATGAGCAGTTCTTC; CDR3: CASSEGDTYNEQFF
size: -; D: -; V: TRBV11-3; J: TRBJ1-1; DNA: TGTGCCAGCAGCTTAGGTGGGCAGAGAACTGAAGCTTTCTTT; CDR3: CASSLGGQRTEAFF
size: -; D: -; V: TRBV6-6; J: TRBJ2-2; DNA: TGTGCCAGCAGTGGGACAACCCAGAACACCGGGGAGCTGTTTTTT; CDR3: CASSGTTQNTGELFF
size: -; D: -; V: TRBV7-3; J: TRBJ2-2; DNA: TGTGCCAGCAGCTTATTAAGTAACACCGGGGAGCTGTTTTTT; CDR3: CASSLLSNTGELFF
size: -; D: -; V: TRBV5-4; J: TRBJ2-5; DNA: TGTGCCAGCAGCCCCTCCGGGGCGACGGAGACCCAGTACTTC; CDR3: CASSPSGATETQYF
size: -; D: TRBD1; V: TRBV11-1; J: TRBJ1-2; DNA: TGTGCCAGCAGCACCCGGGACAGGGGACCGTATGGCTACACCTTC; CDR3: CASSTRDRGPYGYTF
size: -; D: TRBD1; V: TRBV5-1; J: TRBJ1-1; DNA: TGCGCCAGCAGCTCCCCGAGGGACAGGCCCTTCGGGGTTACTGAAGCTTTCTTT; CDR3: CASSSPRDRPFGVTEAFF
size: -; D: TRBD1; V: TRBV29-1; J: TRBJ2-3; DNA: TGCAGCGTTGAGTCCGGGACAGGGGCCACAGATACGCAGTATTTT; CDR3: CSVESGTGATDTQYF
size: -; D: -; V: TRBV7-2; J: TRBJ2-2; DNA: TGTGCCAGCAGCTTATTGCCACTAAACGCCCGGGGGTTCGGGGAGCTGTTTTTT; CDR3: CASSLLPLNARGFGELFF
size: -; D: -; V: TRBV27; J: TRBJ2-7; DNA: TGTGCCAGCGGACGTGGCCAGGGTAGGTACGAGCAGTACTTC; CDR3: CASGRGQGRYEQYF
size: once; D: -; V: TRBV4-3; J: TRBJ1-1; DNA: TGCGCCAGCAGCCAACAGGGAAGGAGGACTGAAGCTTTCTTT; CDR3: CASSQQGRRTEAFF
size: -; D: -; V: TRBV5-1; J: TRBJ2-3; DNA: TGCGCCAGCAGCTTAGCCCAGAACACAGATACGCAGTATTTT; CDR3: CASSLAQNTDTQYF